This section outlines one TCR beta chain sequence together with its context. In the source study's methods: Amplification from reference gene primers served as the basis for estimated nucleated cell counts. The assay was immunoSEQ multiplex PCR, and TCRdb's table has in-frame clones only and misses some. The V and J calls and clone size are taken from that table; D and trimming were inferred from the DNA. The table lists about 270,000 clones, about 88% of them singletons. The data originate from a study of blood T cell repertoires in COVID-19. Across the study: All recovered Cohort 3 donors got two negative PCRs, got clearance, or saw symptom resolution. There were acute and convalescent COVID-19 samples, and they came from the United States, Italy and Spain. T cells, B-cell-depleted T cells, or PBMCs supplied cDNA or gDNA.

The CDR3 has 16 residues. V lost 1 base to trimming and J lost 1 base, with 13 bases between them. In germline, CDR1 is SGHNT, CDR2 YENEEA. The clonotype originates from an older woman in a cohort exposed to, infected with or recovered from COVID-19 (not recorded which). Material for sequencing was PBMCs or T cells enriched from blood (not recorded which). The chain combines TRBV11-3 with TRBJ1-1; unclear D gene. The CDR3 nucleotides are TGTGCCAGCAGCTTAGTGGATATGCGGGGGAACACTGAAGCTTTCTTT. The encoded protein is CASSLVDMRGNTEAFF.